This T cell receptor (beta chain) comes out of a study of T cells in Graves' hyperthyroidism and ophthalmopathy. In germline, CDR1 is GTSNPN, CDR2 SVGIG (reference sequence). Trimming shortened V by 4 bases and J by 3 bases, and 10 bases separated the two germline ends. The CDR3 length is 13 residues. This clonotype was seen at least ten times. What was amplified from RNA transcripts were TCR beta CDR3 regions. HTBI primers drove first-round RT-PCR of the TCR CDR3. MiXCR, run by TCRdb on the multiplex PCR reads, gives a single entry per CDR3 protein. Among 330,000 or so distinct CDR3 sequences listed, less than 20% were seen once.

The sample taken for sequencing was blood. V is TRBV30 and J is TRBJ1-3; tentatively, D is TRBD1 (5 bases). The sequence was collected from a man aged 45-65 years with Graves' ophthalmopathy. This CDR3 is CAWNPGSGNTIYF. The DNA of the CDR3 is TGTGCCTGGAACCCAGGGAGTGGAAACACCATATATTTT.